This paragraph covers one T cell receptor (beta chain) sequence. Its matching antigen is unknown. The sample comes from a study of cytomegalovirus exposure and HLA in healthy donors. Broader study findings: 150 or so TCR beta chains were listed as cytomegalovirus-associated.

The PCR had 60 Vbeta and 13 Jbeta primers. Only in-frame clones appear in the TCRdb table, and some are missing; sequencing was by immunoSEQ multiplex PCR. The sample yields approximately 190,000 clones, 75% to 85% seen once. Trimming took 2 bases from V and 4 from J; bases not matched to a gene: 4. This CDR3 comprises 15 residues. Germline-derived CDR1 and CDR2 are MNHEY and SMNVEV (reference sequence). The sequence was obtained from a woman aged 18 to 35 in good health and CMV-seronegative. Sequenced sample: PBMCs. V usage is TRBV27 and J usage is TRBJ2-1; TRBD1 aligns across 8 bases. The CDR3 here is CASSLGTGSYNEQFF. As DNA, the CDR3 is TGTGCCAGCAGTTTAGGGACAGGATCTTACAATGAGCAGTTCTTC.